The rows below give T cell receptor beta chains drawn from one sample of a study of cytomegalovirus exposure and HLA in healthy donors. Measured with immunoSEQ multiplex PCR; TCRdb has only the in-frame clones, and not every one. The ten most abundant clones cover roughly 4% of a sample with more than 45,000 clones. Sequencing was carried out using PBMCs. The receptors were sampled from a male donor in good health and CMV-seronegative. Each CDR3 is given with its conserved first and last residue. The order of the fields is D gene, V gene, J gene, CDR3 protein, CDR3 DNA. A D gene is named only where the DNA matches it firmly.

>TRBD2|TRBV6-4|TRBJ2-1
CASSHAAGGPYNEQFF
TGTGCCAGCAGTCACGCAGCGGGGGGTCCCTACAATGAGCAGTTCTTC
>TRBD1|TRBV20-1|TRBJ2-7
CSAGQVYEQYF
TGCAGTGCTGGACAGGTCTACGAGCAGTACTTC
>TRBD1|TRBV30|TRBJ2-3
CAGSDYRGRSDTQYF
TGTGCCGGGAGTGATTACAGGGGGCGCTCAGATACGCAGTATTTT
>TRBD1|TRBV4-3|TRBJ1-2
CASSQEAGGRSYGYTF
TGCGCCAGCAGCCAGGAGGCAGGGGGCCGGAGCTATGGCTACACCTTC
>NA|TRBV7-6|TRBJ2-5
CASSSHAMQETQYF
TGTGCCAGCAGCTCCCACGCTATGCAAGAGACCCAGTACTTC
>TRBD1|TRBV30|TRBJ1-1
CACTRDSTEAFF
TGTGCCTGTACCCGGGACAGCACTGAAGCTTTCTTT
>TRBD2|TRBV11-2|TRBJ2-1
CASSLGAVAGWNEQFF
TGTGCCAGCAGCTTGGGGGCGGTAGCGGGGTGGAATGAGCAGTTCTTC
>NA|TRBV5-1|TRBJ1-1
CASGVEGLTEAFF
TGCGCCTCCGGTGTGGAGGGGCTGACTGAAGCTTTCTTT
>TRBD1|TRBV6-6|TRBJ1-4
CASSYRTGGGEKLFF
TGTGCCAGCAGTTACCGGACAGGGGGAGGTGAAAAACTGTTTTTT
>NA|TRBV6-5|TRBJ2-7
CASSPREGVGGEQYF
TGTGCCAGCAGCCCCCGAGAGGGCGTGGGGGGCGAGCAGTACTTC
>NA|TRBV7-9|TRBJ2-7
CASTSGWGVHEQYF
TGTGCCAGCACCTCCGGTTGGGGGGTCCACGAGCAGTACTTC
>NA|TRBV28|TRBJ2-7
CASSLSEGAREQYF
TGTGCCAGCAGTTTATCGGAGGGGGCGCGTGAGCAGTACTTC
>NA|TRBV6-5|TRBJ2-5
CASSPFGETQYF
TGTGCCAGCAGTCCCTTCGGGGAGACCCAGTACTTC
>NA|TRBV27|TRBJ2-1
CASRGDTAEQFF
TGTGCCAGCAGAGGGGACACAGCGGAGCAGTTCTTC
>TRBD2|TRBV30|TRBJ2-2
CAGRIAGANTGELFF
TGTGCCGGGAGGATAGCGGGAGCGAACACCGGGGAGCTGTTTTTT
>TRBD2|TRBV7-3|TRBJ2-1
CASSLEGGSSYNEQFF
TGTGCCAGCAGCTTAGAGGGCGGGAGCTCCTACAATGAGCAGTTCTTC
>TRBD1|TRBV9|TRBJ1-6
CASSLTGRRDNSPLHF
TGTGCCAGCAGCCTGACAGGGCGGAGGGATAATTCACCCCTCCACTTT
>NA|TRBV28|TRBJ1-2
CASSLPKGDFGYTF
TGTGCCAGCAGTTTACCCAAAGGGGACTTTGGCTACACCTTC
>NA|TRBV20-1|TRBJ1-2
CRTEGVSGYTF
TGCAGGACGGAGGGCGTTAGCGGCTACACCTTC
>NA|TRBV4-2|TRBJ2-1
CASSQDLAGRLNEQFF
TGTGCCAGCAGCCAAGACTTGGCGGGAAGGTTGAATGAGCAGTTCTTC
>NA|TRBV5-5|TRBJ2-1
CASRPERRLGPDEQFF
TGTGCCAGCAGGCCCGAGCGGCGACTAGGCCCCGATGAGCAGTTCTTC
>TRBD2|TRBV5-1|TRBJ2-5
CASSLVLAGTQETQYF
TGCGCCAGCAGCTTGGTCCTAGCGGGCACACAAGAGACCCAGTACTTC
>NA|TRBV27|TRBJ2-3
CASSTDTTSTDTQYF
TGTGCCAGCTCCACCGACACGACGAGCACAGATACGCAGTATTTT
>NA|TRBV19|TRBJ1-4
CASRGGATNEKLFF
TGTGCCAGTAGGGGAGGAGCAACTAATGAAAAACTGTTTTTT
>NA|TRBV5-1|TRBJ1-6
CASSTGQDNSPLHF
TGCGCCAGCAGCACGGGACAAGATAATTCACCCCTACACTTT
>TRBD1|TRBV7-3|TRBJ2-7
CASSLQGADSEQYF
TGTGCCAGCAGCTTACAGGGGGCGGACTCCGAGCAGTACTTC
>NA|TRBV18|TRBJ1-5
CASSPAGGFNQPQHF
TGTGCCAGCTCACCTGCGGGCGGATTCAATCAGCCCCAGCATTTT
>TRBD1|TRBV18|TRBJ1-3
CASSPGTDGNTIYF
TGTGCCAGCTCACCAGGGACAGATGGAAACACCATATATTTT
>NA|TRBV11-2|TRBJ1-2
CASSLATGIGDGYTF
TGTGCCAGCAGCTTAGCAACAGGGATTGGGGATGGCTACACCTTC
>NA|TRBV2|TRBJ1-2
CASSARGLDYGYTF
TGTGCCAGCAGTGCACGGGGATTAGACTATGGCTACACCTTC
>NA|TRBV2|TRBJ1-3
CASRADSTGNTIYF
TGTGCCAGCAGAGCCGACAGTACTGGAAACACCATATATTTT
>NA|TRBV28|TRBJ2-3
CASSFGTGKAKQYF
TGTGCCAGCAGTTTCGGAACAGGGAAGGCTAAGCAGTATTTT
>NA|TRBV7-8|TRBJ2-7
CASSLSGVPYEQYF
TGTGCCAGCAGCTTATCAGGGGTCCCCTACGAGCAGTACTTC
>TRBD2|TRBV2|TRBJ2-5
CASTPTSGVEETQYF
TGTGCCAGCACCCCCACTAGCGGGGTTGAAGAGACCCAGTACTTC
>NA|TRBV19|TRBJ1-1
CASSPGNQGEAFF
TGTGCCAGTAGTCCAGGAAATCAGGGCGAAGCTTTCTTT
>NA|TRBV2|TRBJ1-1
CASRGGLNTEAFF
TGTGCCAGCAGGGGAGGTTTGAACACTGAAGCTTTCTTT
>NA|TRBV29-1|TRBJ2-5
CSVENRAETQYF
TGCAGCGTTGAAAACAGGGCAGAGACCCAGTACTTC
>NA|TRBV30|TRBJ2-4
CACTGEGGKNIQYF
TGTGCCTGCACAGGTGAGGGAGGCAAAAACATTCAGTACTTC
>NA|TRBV28|TRBJ2-3
CASNSQITDTQYF
TGTGCCAGCAATTCACAAATCACAGATACGCAGTATTTT
>NA|TRBV2|TRBJ1-2
CASSEAGGGAGGYTF
TGTGCCAGCAGTGAAGCTGGGGGAGGGGCGGGGGGCTACACCTTC
>NA|TRBV19|TRBJ2-7
CASSFPGYNEQYF
TGTGCCAGTAGTTTCCCAGGGTACAACGAGCAGTACTTC
>NA|TRBV29-1|TRBJ2-7
CSVEVAGDEQYF
TGCAGCGTTGAAGTCGCAGGGGACGAGCAGTACTTC
>NA|TRBV5-1|TRBJ1-2
CASSSIGGNYGYTF
TGCGCCAGCAGTTCCATCGGGGGGAACTATGGCTACACCTTC
>NA|TRBV11-2|TRBJ2-3
CASGQPRTRRVLTDTQYF
TGTGCCAGCGGGCAACCAAGGACTCGTCGGGTGTTGACAGATACGCAGTATTTT
>NA|TRBV19|TRBJ1-5
CATHTGQISNQPQHF
TGTGCCACCCACACGGGACAAATTAGCAATCAGCCCCAGCATTTT
>NA|TRBV6-1|TRBJ2-6
CASSVQGTSSGANVLTF
TGTGCCAGCAGTGTACAGGGGACTTCCTCTGGGGCCAACGTCCTGACTTTC
>NA|TRBV9|TRBJ1-2
CASSAWDTNYGYTF
TGTGCCAGCAGCGCGTGGGACACTAACTATGGCTACACCTTC
>NA|TRBV5-1|TRBJ1-1
CASSLGGEWDTEAFF
TGCGCCAGCAGCTTGGGGGGCGAGTGGGACACTGAAGCTTTCTTT
>TRBD1|TRBV6-5|TRBJ2-3
CASSYSFRGQDTQYF
TGTGCCAGCAGTTACTCGTTCAGGGGGCAAGATACGCAGTATTTT
>TRBD1|TRBV27|TRBJ2-3
CASTQSGGTDTQYF
TGTGCCAGCACTCAATCAGGGGGAACAGATACGCAGTATTTT
>NA|TRBV14|TRBJ2-1
CASSLVGLITFF
TGTGCCAGCAGCTTGGTGGGCCTTATTACGTTCTTC
>TRBD1|TRBV2|TRBJ2-1
CASSSTGRTDNEQFF
TGTGCCAGCAGCTCGACAGGGCGGACCGACAATGAGCAGTTCTTC
>TRBD2|TRBV29-1|TRBJ2-3
CSVEVEGSGRTDTQYF
TGCAGCGTTGAAGTAGAGGGGAGCGGGAGAACAGATACGCAGTATTTT
>NA|TRBV27|TRBJ2-5
CASSSGVGRAETQYF
TGTGCCAGCAGTTCTGGGGTCGGCAGGGCAGAGACCCAGTACTTC
>TRBD1|TRBV11-1|TRBJ2-7
CASSQGQGAYEQYF
TGTGCCAGCAGTCAAGGACAGGGGGCCTACGAGCAGTACTTC
>NA|TRBV28|TRBJ2-1
CASSPPRAGDNEQFF
TGTGCCAGCAGTCCACCTCGGGCAGGGGACAATGAGCAGTTCTTC
>NA|TRBV29-1|TRBJ2-3
CSVEEAGDTQYF
TGCAGCGTTGAAGAGGCGGGCGATACGCAGTATTTT
>TRBD1|TRBV2|TRBJ1-2
CASSTGEVRGYTF
TGTGCCAGCTCGACAGGGGAGGTGCGGGGCTACACCTTC
>NA|TRBV4-1|TRBJ2-1
CASSQEEVQFF
TGCGCCAGCAGCCAAGAGGAGGTGCAGTTCTTC
>NA|TRBV19|TRBJ2-1
CASSITQNDNEQFF
TGTGCCAGTAGTATTACACAGAATGACAATGAGCAGTTCTTC